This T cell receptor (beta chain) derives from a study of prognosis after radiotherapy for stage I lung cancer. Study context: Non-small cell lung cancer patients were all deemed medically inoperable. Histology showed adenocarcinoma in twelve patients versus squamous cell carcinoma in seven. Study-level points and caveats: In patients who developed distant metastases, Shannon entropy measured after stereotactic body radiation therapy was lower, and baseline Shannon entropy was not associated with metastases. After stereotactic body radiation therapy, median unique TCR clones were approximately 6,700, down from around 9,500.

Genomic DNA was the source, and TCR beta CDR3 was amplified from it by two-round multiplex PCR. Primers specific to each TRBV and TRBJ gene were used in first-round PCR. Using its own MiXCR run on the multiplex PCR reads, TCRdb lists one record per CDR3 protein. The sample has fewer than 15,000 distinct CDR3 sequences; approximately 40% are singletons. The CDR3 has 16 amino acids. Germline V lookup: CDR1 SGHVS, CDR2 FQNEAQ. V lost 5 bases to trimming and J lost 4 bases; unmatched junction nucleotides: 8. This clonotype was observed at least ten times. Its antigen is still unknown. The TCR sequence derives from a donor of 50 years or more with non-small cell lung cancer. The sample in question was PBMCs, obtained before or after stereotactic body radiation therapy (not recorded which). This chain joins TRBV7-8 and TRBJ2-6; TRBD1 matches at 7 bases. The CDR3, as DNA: TGTGCCAGCAGCGGACGCGACAGGGCCGGGGCCAACGTCCTGACTTTC. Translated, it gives CASSGRDRAGANVLTF.